Listed here are 2 T cell receptor beta chains from one sample, sequenced in a study of T cells in Graves' hyperthyroidism and ophthalmopathy. Amplification of TCR beta CDR3 regions was performed using RNA transcripts as template. The study used the HTBI primer set for a first-round RT-PCR of the TCR CDR3. TCRdb re-called the multiplex PCR reads with MiXCR, one entry per CDR3 protein. The table records some 620,000 distinct CDR3 sequences, 15% to 20% of them present only once. Sequenced material: blood. The receptors come from a woman aged 30 to 39 with Graves' hyperthyroidism.

Ten or more counts support this clonotype. This chain joins TRBV3-1 and TRBJ2-7; TRBD1 is a possible D gene (6 bases). Trimming cost V 3 bases and J 2 bases, with 11 bases left between them. This CDR3 contains 14 residues. Germline assignment: CDR1 LGHDT and CDR2 YNNKEL (reference sequence). The chain's CDR3 is CASSHLDRPYEQYF. The CDR3 DNA sequence: TGTGCCAGCAGCCATCTGGACAGACCCTACGAGCAGTACTTC.

This clonotype showed up many times. The V call is TRBV27, the J call TRBJ1-1; maybe TRBD1 (5 bases). This CDR3 contains 15 residues. From germline, CDR1 is MNHEY and CDR2 SMNVEV (reference sequence). V was shortened by 3 bases and J by 0 bases, with 11 bases between the two germline ends. The CDR3 DNA reads as TGTGCCAGCAGTTTTGACAGCAACATGAACACTGAAGCTTTCTTT. The encoded protein is CASSFDSNMNTEAFF.